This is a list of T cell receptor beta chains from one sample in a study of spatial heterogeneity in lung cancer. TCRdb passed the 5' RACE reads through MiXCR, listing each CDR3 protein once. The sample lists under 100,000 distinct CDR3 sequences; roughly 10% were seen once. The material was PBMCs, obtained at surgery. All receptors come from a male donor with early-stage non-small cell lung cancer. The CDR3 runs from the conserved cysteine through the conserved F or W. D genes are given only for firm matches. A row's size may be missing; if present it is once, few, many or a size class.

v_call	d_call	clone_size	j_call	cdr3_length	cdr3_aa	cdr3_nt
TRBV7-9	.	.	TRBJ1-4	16	CASSLYAQARNEKLFF	TGTGCCAGCAGCTTATACGCCCAGGCTCGTAATGAAAAGCTGTTTTTT
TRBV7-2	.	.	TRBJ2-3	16	CASSLFGGAATDTQYF	TGTGCCAGCAGCTTATTTGGCGGGGCGGCCACAGATACGCAGTATTTT
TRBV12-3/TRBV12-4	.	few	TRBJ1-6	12	CASSLGISPLHF	TGTGCCAGCAGTTTGGGAATTTCACCCCTCCACTTT
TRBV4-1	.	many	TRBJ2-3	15	CASSPGAGRTDTQYF	TGCGCCAGCAGCCCGGGGGCCGGGCGCACAGATACGCAGTATTTT
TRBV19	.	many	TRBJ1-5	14	CASLGQTSNQPQHF	TGTGCCAGTTTAGGACAGACTAGCAATCAGCCCCAGCATTTT
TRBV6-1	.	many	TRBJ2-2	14	CASSFGGYTGELFF	TGTGCCAGCAGTTTTGGGGGATACACCGGGGAGCTGTTTTTT
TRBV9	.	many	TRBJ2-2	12	CASSTPFGELFF	TGTGCCAGCAGCACTCCGTTCGGGGAGCTGTTTTTT
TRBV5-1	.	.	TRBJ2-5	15	CASSPSRLEGETQYF	TGCGCCAGCAGCCCCTCCAGGCTTGAGGGAGAGACCCAGTACTTC
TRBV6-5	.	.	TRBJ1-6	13	CASSAGENSPLHF	TGTGCCAGCAGTGCAGGGGAGAATTCACCCCTCCACTTT
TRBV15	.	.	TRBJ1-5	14	CATSRGTANQPQHF	TGTGCCACCAGCAGAGGGACAGCTAATCAGCCCCAGCATTTT
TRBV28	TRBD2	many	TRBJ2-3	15	CASSLGSGTGDTQYF	TGTGCCAGCAGTTTAGGTAGCGGGACCGGAGATACGCAGTATTTT
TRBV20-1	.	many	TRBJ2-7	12	CSGTGTTYEQYF	TGCAGTGGAACAGGGACCACCTACGAGCAGTACTTC
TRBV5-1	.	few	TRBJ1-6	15	CASSLEGDYNSPLHF	TGCGCCAGCAGCTTGGAGGGGGACTATAATTCACCCCTCCACTTT
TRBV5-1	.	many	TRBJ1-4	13	CASRPGPNEKLFF	TGCGCCAGCAGACCTGGACCTAATGAAAAACTGTTTTTT
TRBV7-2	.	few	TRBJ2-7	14	CASSSRGAAYEQYF	TGTGCCAGCAGCTCACGGGGAGCTGCCTACGAGCAGTACTTC
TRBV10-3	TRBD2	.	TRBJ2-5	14	CAISDGREGKTQYF	TGTGCCATCAGTGACGGCAGGGAGGGAAAGACCCAGTACTTC
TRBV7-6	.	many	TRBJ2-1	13	CASSLSEAGEQFF	TGTGCCAGCAGCCTATCGGAGGCAGGGGAGCAGTTCTTC
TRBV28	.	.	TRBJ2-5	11	CASSERETQYF	TGTGCCAGCAGTGAGAGGGAGACCCAGTACTTC
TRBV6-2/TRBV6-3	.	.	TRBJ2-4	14	CASNPGRKENIQYF	TGTGCCAGCAACCCCGGGCGAAAAGAAAACATTCAGTACTTC
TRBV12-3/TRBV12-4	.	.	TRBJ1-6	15	CASRKWTAPNSPLHF	TGTGCCAGCAGGAAATGGACAGCTCCTAATTCACCCCTCCACTTT
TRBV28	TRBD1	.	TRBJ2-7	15	CASRGQGASSYEQYF	TGTGCCAGCAGGGGACAGGGGGCTAGCTCCTACGAGCAGTACTTC
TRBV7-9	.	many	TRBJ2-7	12	CASSLNRAEQYF	TGTGCCAGCAGCTTAAACAGGGCCGAGCAGTACTTC
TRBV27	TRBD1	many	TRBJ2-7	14	CASSPGQVPYEQYF	TGTGCCAGCAGTCCCGGACAGGTGCCCTACGAGCAGTACTTC
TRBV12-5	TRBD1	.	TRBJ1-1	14	CASGLGTGATEAFF	TGTGCTAGTGGTTTGGGGACAGGGGCCACTGAAGCTTTCTTT
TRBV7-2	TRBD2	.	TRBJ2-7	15	CASSLEGTSGVRQYF	TGTGCCAGCAGCTTAGAGGGGACTAGCGGGGTAAGGCAGTACTTC
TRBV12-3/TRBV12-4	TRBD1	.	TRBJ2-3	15	CASSRTGSSTDTQYF	TGTGCCAGCAGCCGGACAGGATCTAGCACAGATACGCAGTATTTT
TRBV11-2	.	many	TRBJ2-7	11	CASSARYEQYF	TGTGCCAGCAGCGCCCGCTACGAGCAGTACTTC
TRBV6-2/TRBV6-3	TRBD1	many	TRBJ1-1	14	CASSYGGQVSEAFF	TGTGCCAGCAGTTACGGTGGACAGGTTTCTGAAGCTTTCTTT
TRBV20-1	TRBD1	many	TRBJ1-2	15	CSAIPQGRGRWGYTF	TGCAGTGCCATCCCACAGGGGCGAGGGCGTTGGGGCTACACCTTC
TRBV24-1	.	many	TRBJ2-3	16	CATSDGPGPKQNTQYF	TGTGCCACCAGTGATGGGCCGGGGCCAAAACAGAATACGCAGTATTTT
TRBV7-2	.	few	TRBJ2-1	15	CASSPTAVGYNEQFF	TGTGCCAGCAGCCCTACCGCGGTCGGCTACAATGAGCAGTTCTTC
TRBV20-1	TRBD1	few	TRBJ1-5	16	CSAPNHPRGLGQPQHF	TGCAGTGCCCCCAACCATCCTAGGGGGCTCGGGCAGCCCCAGCATTTT
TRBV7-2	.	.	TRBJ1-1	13	CASSNSMNTEAFF	TGTGCCAGCTCCAATTCAATGAACACTGAAGCTTTCTTT
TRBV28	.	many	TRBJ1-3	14	CASQLRGSGNTIYF	TGTGCCAGCCAACTCAGGGGATCTGGAAACACCATATATTTT
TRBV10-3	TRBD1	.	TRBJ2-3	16	CAISSTGTGDTDTQYF	TGTGCCATCAGTAGTACCGGGACAGGGGACACAGATACGCAGTATTTT
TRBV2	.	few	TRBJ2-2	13	CASRAEGSGELFF	TGTGCCAGCAGAGCAGAGGGCTCCGGGGAGCTGTTTTTT
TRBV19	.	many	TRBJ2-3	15	CASSPRQASTDTQYF	TGTGCCAGTAGTCCCCGACAGGCGAGCACAGATACGCAGTATTTT
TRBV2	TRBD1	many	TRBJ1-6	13	CASRAGGESPLHF	TGTGCCAGCAGAGCAGGGGGCGAGTCACCCCTCCACTTT
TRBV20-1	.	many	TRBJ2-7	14	CSAPAGGDYTGQYF	TGCAGTGCTCCGGCTGGGGGAGACTATACGGGGCAGTACTTC
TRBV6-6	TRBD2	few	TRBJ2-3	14	CASSPAGVPDTQYF	TGTGCCAGCAGCCCCGCGGGAGTCCCAGATACGCAGTATTTT
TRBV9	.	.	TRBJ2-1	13	CASSVLGDGEQFF	TGTGCCAGCAGCGTACTTGGGGATGGTGAGCAGTTCTTC
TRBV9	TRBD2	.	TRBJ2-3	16	CASSPQLAGDADTQYF	TGTGCCAGCAGCCCCCAACTAGCGGGAGACGCAGATACGCAGTATTTT
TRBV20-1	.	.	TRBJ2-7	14	CSARDRGSRYEQYF	TGCAGTGCTAGAGATCGTGGGAGTCGCTACGAGCAGTACTTC
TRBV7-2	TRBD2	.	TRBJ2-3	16	CASSQGSGRGADTQYF	TGTGCCAGCAGCCAAGGGAGCGGGAGGGGGGCAGATACGCAGTATTTT
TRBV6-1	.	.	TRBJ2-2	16	CAAPPVGGMNTGELFF	TGTGCCGCCCCCCCCGTAGGCGGGATGAACACCGGGGAGCTGTTTTTT
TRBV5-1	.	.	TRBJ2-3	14	CASSLLHPTDTQYF	TGCGCCAGCAGCTTGCTACATCCCACAGATACGCAGTATTTT
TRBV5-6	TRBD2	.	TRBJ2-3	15	CASSRGLATTDTQYF	TGTGCCAGCAGCCGGGGACTAGCCACCACAGATACGCAGTATTTT
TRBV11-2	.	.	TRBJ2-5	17	CASSSFPGTGPWETQYF	TGTGCCAGCAGCTCTTTCCCCGGGACTGGACCTTGGGAGACCCAGTACTTC
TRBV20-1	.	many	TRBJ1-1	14	CSARDRVANTEAFF	TGCAGTGCTAGAGATCGAGTGGCGAACACTGAAGCTTTCTTT
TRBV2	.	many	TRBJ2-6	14	CASSEAAWAGVLTF	TGTGCCAGCAGTGAAGCGGCTTGGGCTGGTGTCCTGACTTTC
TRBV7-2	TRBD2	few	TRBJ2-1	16	CASSLGRSSGGAPPKF	TGTGCCAGCAGCTTAGGGCGGAGTAGCGGGGGGGCCCCCCCGAAGTTC